This TCR beta chain emerged from a study of blood T cell repertoires in COVID-19. Looking at the study overall: Material from acute and convalescent COVID-19 was sourced from the United States, Italy and Spain. Sources were T cells, B-cell-depleted T cells, or PBMCs; the material itself was cDNA or gDNA.

Participants' reported clinical history set cohort assignment. The protocol was immunoSEQ multiplex PCR, while the TCRdb copy is restricted to in-frame clones and leaves out a portion. The table has hundreds of thousands of clones, around 89% seen once. This CDR3 has 16 residues. Germline lookup yields CDR1 MNHEY and CDR2 SVGAGI. V dropped 0 bases and J dropped 3; count of bases not matched to a gene: 7. Sequencing used PBMCs or T cells enriched from blood (not recorded which). This TCR was recovered from a woman aged 35 to 49 who had recovered from COVID-19. V is TRBV6-5 and J is TRBJ2-7, with 8 bases lining up with TRBD2. The CDR3 is CASSYSGGGLHYEQYF. In DNA, the CDR3 is TGTGCCAGCAGTTACTCCGGCGGGGGGCTCCACTACGAGCAGTACTTC.